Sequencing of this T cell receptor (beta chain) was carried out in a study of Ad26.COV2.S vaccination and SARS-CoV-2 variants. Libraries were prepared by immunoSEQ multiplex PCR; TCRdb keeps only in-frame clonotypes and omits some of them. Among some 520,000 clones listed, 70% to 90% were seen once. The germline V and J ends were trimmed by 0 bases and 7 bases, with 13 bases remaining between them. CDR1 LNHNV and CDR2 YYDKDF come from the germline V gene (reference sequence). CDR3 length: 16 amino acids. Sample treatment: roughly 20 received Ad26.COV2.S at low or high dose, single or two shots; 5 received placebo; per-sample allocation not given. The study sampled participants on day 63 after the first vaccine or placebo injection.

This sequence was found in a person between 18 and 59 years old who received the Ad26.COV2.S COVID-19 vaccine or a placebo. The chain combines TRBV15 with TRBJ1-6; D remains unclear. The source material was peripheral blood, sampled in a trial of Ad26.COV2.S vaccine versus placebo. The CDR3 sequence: CATSRDATDPNSPLHF. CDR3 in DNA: TGTGCCACCAGCAGAGACGCGACGGATCCGAATTCACCCCTCCACTTT.